These 5 T cell receptor beta chains were all obtained from the same sample, sequenced in a study of T cells in women clearing cervical HPV infection. Produced via immunoSEQ multiplex PCR; TCRdb's table is partial and in-frame only. The table lists tens of thousands of clones. Sequenced input: blood buffy coat. All receptors come from a woman aged 18-69 years with a cervical HPV16 infection that either progressed to CIN3+ or cleared (not recorded which).

About this clone itself: The read halts 3 residues ahead of the CDR3 end, with the missing end drawn from the germline J gene. V and J are TRBV30 and TRBJ2-4, with D maybe TRBD1 (6 bases). Germline V lookup: CDR1 GTSNPN, CDR2 SVGIG (reference sequence). There are 11 residues in the CDR3. The CDR3 DNA, read in part, is TGTGCCTGGAGTGTTGGGGGCGGT. Its protein is CAWSVGGG. The complete CDR3 reads CAWSVGGGQYF.

Regarding this clone: The CDR3 end falls 3 residues outside the read, so it is completed with the germline J gene. The chain employs TRBV6-1 and TRBJ2-2; 8 bases line up with TRBD1. V dropped 8 bases and J dropped 6; count of bases not matched to a gene: 11. The CDR3 sequence is 15 residues long. Germline CDR1 and CDR2: MNHNS and SASEGT. Partial CDR3 DNA: TGTGCCAGCGGTGTTGGGACAGGACCCGCCGGGGAG. This encodes CASGVGTGPAGE. The whole CDR3 protein reads CASGVGTGPAGELFF.

A note on this clone: The CDR3 end is not reached by the read, which stops 3 residues before it; the germline J gene fills it in. The chain carries TRBV19 and TRBJ1-1; 7 positions agree with TRBD1. CDR3 length: 16 amino acids. CDR1 is LNHDA, CDR2 SQIVND, per germline (reference sequence). Partial CDR3 DNA: TGTGCCGGTAAGGGGACAGCCAGCGCTACGAATGAAAAA. Its protein product is CAGKGTASATNEK. The complete CDR3 reads CAGKGTASATNEKAFF.

As regards this clone: The missing CDR3 end, 3 residues past where the read stops, is filled in from the germline J gene. The V call is TRBV19, the J call TRBJ1-1; D is uncertain. V lost 3 bases to trimming and J lost 5 bases, with 10 bases between them. The length of the CDR3 is 13 residues. Germline assignment: CDR1 LNHDA and CDR2 SQIVND (reference sequence). CDR3 in amino acids: CASSMSRGTEAFF. The DNA read from the CDR3 is TGTGCCAGTAGTATGAGCAGAGGGACTGAA.

Remarks on this clone: The missing CDR3 end, 3 residues past where the read stops, is filled in from the germline J gene. The chain carries TRBV2 and TRBJ2-3; the D gene is possibly TRBD1 (5 bases). The CDR3 is made up of 14 amino acids. Germline-derived CDR1 and CDR2 are SNHLY and FYNNEI. Here the CDR3 reads CASSARRGNQPQYF. The CDR3 bases that were read are TGTGCCAGCAGTGCTCGAAGGGGCAATCAGCCG. The variable domain in full, completed from reference TRBV2 and TRBJ2-3, reads EPEVTQTPSHQVTQMGQEVILRCVPISNHLYFYWYRQILGQKVEFLVSFYNNEISEKSEIFDDQFSVERPDGSNFTLKIRSTKLEDSAMYFCASSARRGNQPQYFGPGTRLTVL.